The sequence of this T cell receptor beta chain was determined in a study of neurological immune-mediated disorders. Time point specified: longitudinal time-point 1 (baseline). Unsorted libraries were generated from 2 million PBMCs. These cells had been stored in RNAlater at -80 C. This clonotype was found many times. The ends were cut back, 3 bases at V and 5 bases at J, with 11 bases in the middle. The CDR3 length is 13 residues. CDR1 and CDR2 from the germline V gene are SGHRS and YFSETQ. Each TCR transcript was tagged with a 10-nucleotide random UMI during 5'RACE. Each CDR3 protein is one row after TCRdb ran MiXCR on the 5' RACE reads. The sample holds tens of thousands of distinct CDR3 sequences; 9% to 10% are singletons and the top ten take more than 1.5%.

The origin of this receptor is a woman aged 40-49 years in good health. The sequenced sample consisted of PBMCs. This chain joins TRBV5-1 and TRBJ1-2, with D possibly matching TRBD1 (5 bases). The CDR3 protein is CASSWAGRYGYTF. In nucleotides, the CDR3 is TGCGCCAGCAGCTGGGCGGGGCGTTATGGCTACACCTTC.